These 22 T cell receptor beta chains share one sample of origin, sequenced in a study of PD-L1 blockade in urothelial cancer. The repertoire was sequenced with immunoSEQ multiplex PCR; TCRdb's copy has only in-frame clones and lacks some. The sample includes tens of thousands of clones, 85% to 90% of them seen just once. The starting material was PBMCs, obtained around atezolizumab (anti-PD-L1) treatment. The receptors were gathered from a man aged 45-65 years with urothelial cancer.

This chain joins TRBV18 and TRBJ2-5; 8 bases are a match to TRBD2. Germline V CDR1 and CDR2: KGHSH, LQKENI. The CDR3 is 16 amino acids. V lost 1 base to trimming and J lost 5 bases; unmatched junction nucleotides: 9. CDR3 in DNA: TGTGCCAGCTCACCACTGCCGACTAGCGAGGGGGAGACCCAGTACTTC. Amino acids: CASSPLPTSEGETQYF.

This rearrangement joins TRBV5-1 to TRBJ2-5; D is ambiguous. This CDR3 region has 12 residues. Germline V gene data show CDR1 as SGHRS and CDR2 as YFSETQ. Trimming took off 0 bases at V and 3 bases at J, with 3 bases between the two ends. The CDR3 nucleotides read TGCGCCAGCAGCTTGGCCAAAGAGACCCAGTACTTC. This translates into CASSLAKETQYF.

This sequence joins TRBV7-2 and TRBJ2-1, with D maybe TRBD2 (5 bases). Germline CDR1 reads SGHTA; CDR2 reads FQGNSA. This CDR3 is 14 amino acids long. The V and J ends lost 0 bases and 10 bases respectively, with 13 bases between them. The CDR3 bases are TGTGCCAGCAGCTTAGCAGGACTCGCTAGAGAGCAGTTCTTC. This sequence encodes CASSLAGLAREQFF.

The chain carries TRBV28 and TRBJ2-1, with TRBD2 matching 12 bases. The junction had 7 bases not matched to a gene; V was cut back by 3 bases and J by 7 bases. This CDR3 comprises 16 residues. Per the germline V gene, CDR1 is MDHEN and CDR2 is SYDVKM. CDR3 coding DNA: TGTGCCAGCAGTTTGGGTCTAGCGGGAGGGAGGAATGAGCAGTTCTTC. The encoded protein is CASSLGLAGGRNEQFF.

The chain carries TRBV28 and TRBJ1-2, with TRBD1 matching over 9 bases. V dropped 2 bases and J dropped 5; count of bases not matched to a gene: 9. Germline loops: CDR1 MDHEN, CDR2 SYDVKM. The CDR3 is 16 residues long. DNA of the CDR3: TGTGCCAGCAGTTTAACTACAGGGGGCGGTGGGTATGGCTACACCTTC. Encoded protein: CASSLTTGGGGYGYTF.

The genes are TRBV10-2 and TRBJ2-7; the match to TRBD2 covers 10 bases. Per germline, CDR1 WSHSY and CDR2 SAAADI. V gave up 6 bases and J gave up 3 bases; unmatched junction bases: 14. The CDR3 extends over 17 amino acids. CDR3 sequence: CASRRTGPGLALYEQYF. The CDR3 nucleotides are TGCGCCAGCAGGCGGACAGGACCGGGACTAGCGCTCTACGAGCAGTACTTC.

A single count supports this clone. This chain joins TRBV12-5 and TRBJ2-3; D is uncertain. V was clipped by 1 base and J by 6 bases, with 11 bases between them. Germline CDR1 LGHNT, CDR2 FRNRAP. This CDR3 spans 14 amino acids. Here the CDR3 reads CASGLARPADTQYF. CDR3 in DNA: TGTGCTAGTGGTTTGGCACGTCCAGCGGATACGCAGTATTTT.

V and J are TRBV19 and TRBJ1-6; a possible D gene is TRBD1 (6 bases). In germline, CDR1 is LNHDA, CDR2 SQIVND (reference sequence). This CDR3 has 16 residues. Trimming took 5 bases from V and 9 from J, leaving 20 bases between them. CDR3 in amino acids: CASSSPPGQATSPLHF. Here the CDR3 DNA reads TGTGCCAGTAGTTCTCCCCCGGGACAAGCAACTTCACCCCTCCACTTT.

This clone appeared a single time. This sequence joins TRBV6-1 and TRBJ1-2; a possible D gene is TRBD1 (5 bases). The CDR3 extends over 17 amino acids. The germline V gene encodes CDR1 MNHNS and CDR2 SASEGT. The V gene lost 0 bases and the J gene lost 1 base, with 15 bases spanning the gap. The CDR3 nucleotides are TGTGCCAGCAGTGAAGCGGGGCCGGCCTCCTATAACTATGGCTACACCTTC. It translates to CASSEAGPASYNYGYTF.

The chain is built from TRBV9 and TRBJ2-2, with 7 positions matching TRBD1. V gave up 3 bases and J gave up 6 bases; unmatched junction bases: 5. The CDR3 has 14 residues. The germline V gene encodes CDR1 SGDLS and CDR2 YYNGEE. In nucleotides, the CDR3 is TGTGCCAGCAGCGCGACAGGGACCCCCGGGGAGCTGTTTTTT. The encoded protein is CASSATGTPGELFF.

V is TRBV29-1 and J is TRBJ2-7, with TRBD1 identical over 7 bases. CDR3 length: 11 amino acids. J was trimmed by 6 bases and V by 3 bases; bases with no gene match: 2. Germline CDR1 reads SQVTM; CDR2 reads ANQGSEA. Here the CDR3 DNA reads TGCAGCGTTGAGACAGGGACCGAGCAGTACTTC. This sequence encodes CSVETGTEQYF.

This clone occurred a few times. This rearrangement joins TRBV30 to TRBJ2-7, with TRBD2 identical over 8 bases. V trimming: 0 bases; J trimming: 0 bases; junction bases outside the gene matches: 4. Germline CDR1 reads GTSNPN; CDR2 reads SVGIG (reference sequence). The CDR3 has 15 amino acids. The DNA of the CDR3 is TGTGCCTGGAGTGTACAGCGGGGGAGCTCCTACGAGCAGTACTTC. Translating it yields CAWSVQRGSSYEQYF.

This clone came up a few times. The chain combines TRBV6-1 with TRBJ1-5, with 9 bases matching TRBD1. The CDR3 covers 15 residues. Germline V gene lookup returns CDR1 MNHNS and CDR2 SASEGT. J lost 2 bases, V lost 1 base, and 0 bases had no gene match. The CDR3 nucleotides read TGTGCCAGCAGTGAAGGGACAGGGGGCAATCAGCCCCAGCATTTT. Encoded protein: CASSEGTGGNQPQHF.

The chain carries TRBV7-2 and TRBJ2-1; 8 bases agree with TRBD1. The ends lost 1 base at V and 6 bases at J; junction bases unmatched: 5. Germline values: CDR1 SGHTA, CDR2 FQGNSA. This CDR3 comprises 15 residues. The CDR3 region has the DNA TGTGCCAGCAGCTTAGTATCCGACAGGGGCAATGAGCAGTTCTTC. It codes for CASSLVSDRGNEQFF.

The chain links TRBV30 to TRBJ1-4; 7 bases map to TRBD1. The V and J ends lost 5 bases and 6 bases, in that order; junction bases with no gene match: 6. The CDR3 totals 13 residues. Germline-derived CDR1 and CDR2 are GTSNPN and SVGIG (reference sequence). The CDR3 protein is CAWHGQVHEKLFF. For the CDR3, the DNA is TGTGCCTGGCATGGACAGGTACATGAAAAACTGTTTTTT.

The DNA of the CDR3 is TGTGCCAGCTCGCGGACTAGCGGAACAGATACGCAGTATTTT. This encodes CASSRTSGTDTQYF. This chain connects TRBV18 to TRBJ2-3, with 10 bases lining up with TRBD2. Per the germline V gene, CDR1 is KGHSH and CDR2 is LQKENI. This CDR3 has 14 residues. Trimming cost V 6 bases and J 3 bases; bases outside gene matches: 3.

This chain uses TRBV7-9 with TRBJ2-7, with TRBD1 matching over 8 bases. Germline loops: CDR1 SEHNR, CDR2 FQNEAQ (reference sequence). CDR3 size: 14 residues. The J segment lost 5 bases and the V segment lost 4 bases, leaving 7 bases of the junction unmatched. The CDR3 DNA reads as TGTGCCAGCAGCTACGGACAGGGTTTCGACGAGCAGTACTTC. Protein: CASSYGQGFDEQYF. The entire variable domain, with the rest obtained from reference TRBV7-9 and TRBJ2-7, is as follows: DTGVSQNPRHKITKRGQNVTFRCDPISEHNRLYWYRQTLGQGPEFLTYFQNEAQLEKSRLLSDRFSAERPKGSFSTLEIQRTEQGDSAMYLCASSYGQGFDEQYFGPGTRLTVT.

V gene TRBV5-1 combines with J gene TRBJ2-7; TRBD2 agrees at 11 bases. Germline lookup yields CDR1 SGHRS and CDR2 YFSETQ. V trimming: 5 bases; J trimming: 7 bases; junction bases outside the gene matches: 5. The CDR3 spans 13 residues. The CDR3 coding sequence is TGCGCCAGCAGTCCCGGGACTAGCGGAGAGCAGTACTTC. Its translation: CASSPGTSGEQYF. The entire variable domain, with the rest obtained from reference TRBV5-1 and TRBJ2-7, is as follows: KAGVTQTPRYLIKTRGQQVTLSCSPISGHRSVSWYQQTPGQGLQFLFEYFSETQRNKGNFPGRFSGRQFSNSRSEMNVSTLELGDSALYLCASSPGTSGEQYFGPGTRLTVT.

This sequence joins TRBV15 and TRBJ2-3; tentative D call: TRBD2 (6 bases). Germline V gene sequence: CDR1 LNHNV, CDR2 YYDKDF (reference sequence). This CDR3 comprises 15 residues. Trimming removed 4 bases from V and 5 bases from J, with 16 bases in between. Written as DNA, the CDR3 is TGTGCCACCAGCACTGATACTAGCCCCGGAGATACGCAGTATTTT. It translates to CATSTDTSPGDTQYF.

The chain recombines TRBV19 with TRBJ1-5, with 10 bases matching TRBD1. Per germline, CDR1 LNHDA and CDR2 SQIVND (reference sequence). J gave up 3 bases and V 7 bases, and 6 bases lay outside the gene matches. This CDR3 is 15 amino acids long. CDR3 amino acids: CASTATGGYNQPQHF. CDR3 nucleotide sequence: TGTGCCAGTACCGCGACAGGGGGCTACAATCAGCCCCAGCATTTT.

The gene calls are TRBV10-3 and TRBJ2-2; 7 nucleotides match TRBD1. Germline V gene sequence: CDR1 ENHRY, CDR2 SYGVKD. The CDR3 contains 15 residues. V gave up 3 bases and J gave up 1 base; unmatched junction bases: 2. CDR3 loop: CAISDRGWNTGELFF. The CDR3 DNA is TGTGCCATCAGTGACAGGGGGTGGAACACCGGGGAGCTGTTTTTT.

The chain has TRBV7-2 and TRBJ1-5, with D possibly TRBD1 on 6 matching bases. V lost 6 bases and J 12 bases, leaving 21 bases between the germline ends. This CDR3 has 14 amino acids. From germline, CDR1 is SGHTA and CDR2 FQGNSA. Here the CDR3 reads CASSPTGTPRLQHF. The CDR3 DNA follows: TGTGCCAGCAGTCCCACCGGGACACCACGGCTCCAGCATTTT.